This T cell receptor beta chain emerged from a study of T cells in Graves' hyperthyroidism and ophthalmopathy. Whole-study results and caveats: Appearing also in blood were most of the thyroid clonotypes expanded above 0.001.

This CDR3 region has 14 residues. The germline CDR1 and CDR2 sequences are SNHLY and FYNNEI. Trimming left V 7 bases short and J 4 bases short, with 16 bases between. As for this clonotype: The antigen is unknown. With a much larger clone just one base away, this may be a read error.

Uncontrolled infection, other autoimmune disease, pregnancy and lactation each barred patients from inclusion. TCR beta CDR3 region amplification was performed from RNA transcripts. When the TCR CDR3 underwent first-round RT-PCR, the HTBI primer set was used. TCRdb reprocessed the multiplex PCR reads via MiXCR and lists one record per CDR3 protein. Of about 270,000 distinct CDR3 sequences in the sample, about 20% were seen once. Sequencing was done on a sample of blood. The TCR was taken from a man aged 25 to 40 with Graves' ophthalmopathy. The rearrangement joins TRBV2 to TRBJ1-2; D not certain. The chain's CDR3 is CASNGRGTSYGYTF. The DNA of the CDR3 is TGTGCCAGCAATGGACGGGGAACTTCCTATGGCTACACCTTC.